The rows below give T cell receptor beta chains drawn from one sample of a study of blood T cell repertoires in COVID-19. This table comes from immunoSEQ multiplex PCR, and its TCRdb copy is limited to in-frame clones, with some not included. The table includes some 250,000 clones, about four fifths detected once. Sequences were obtained from peripheral blood. The receptors were gathered from a woman aged 18 to 35 with acute or convalescent COVID-19. Each CDR3 is given with its conserved first and last residue. Each record gives: CDR3 DNA, CDR3 protein, V gene, D gene, clone size, J gene. A D gene is named only where the DNA matches it firmly. Clone size is not always given. Where it is, it says once, few, many or a class for expanded clones.

DNA: TGTGCCAGCAGGCCGGGACAGGGTATTCTAGGAGAGACCCAGTACTTC; CDR3: CASRPGQGILGETQYF; V: TRBV27; D: TRBD1; size: -; J: TRBJ2-5
DNA: TGTGCCAGCAGCGCGAGACCCAGGACTAGGTCCTCCTACGAGCAGTACTTC; CDR3: CASSARPRTRSSYEQYF; V: TRBV6-2/TRBV6-3; D: TRBD2; size: -; J: TRBJ2-7
DNA: TGTGCCTGGAGCCCCGGGAGCTCGGTAGAAGCTTTCTTT; CDR3: CAWSPGSSVEAFF; V: TRBV30; D: -; size: -; J: TRBJ1-1
DNA: TGTGCCAGTAGTATAGGTCCTTCCTCCGGGGAGACCCAGTACTTC; CDR3: CASSIGPSSGETQYF; V: TRBV19; D: -; size: -; J: TRBJ2-5
DNA: TGTGCCAGCTCACCCTATGAGGCAGATACGCAGTATTTT; CDR3: CASSPYEADTQYF; V: TRBV18; D: -; size: once; J: TRBJ2-3
DNA: TGTGCCAGCAGCCTGGGTGGACTAGGGGACAATGAGCAGTTCTTC; CDR3: CASSLGGLGDNEQFF; V: TRBV5-6; D: TRBD2; size: -; J: TRBJ2-1
DNA: TGTGCCAGCAGTCAAGACAGGGGTGGTAGCTATGGCTACACCTTC; CDR3: CASSQDRGGSYGYTF; V: TRBV27; D: TRBD1; size: -; J: TRBJ1-2
DNA: TGTGCCAGTAGCCCGGGAACTGGCTCCTACAATGAGCAGTTCTTC; CDR3: CASSPGTGSYNEQFF; V: TRBV19; D: -; size: -; J: TRBJ2-1
DNA: TGCAGCGTTGAGGCCCGGGGAGGGCAGACGAACACTGAAGCTTTCTTT; CDR3: CSVEARGGQTNTEAFF; V: TRBV29-1; D: -; size: -; J: TRBJ1-1
DNA: TGCGCCAGCAGCTTAGGGGCTGGCTACACCTTC; CDR3: CASSLGAGYTF; V: TRBV5-1; D: -; size: -; J: TRBJ1-2
DNA: TGTGCCAGCAGCGGACGACAGGGAAAAAGCTCCTACAATGAGCAGTTCTTC; CDR3: CASSGRQGKSSYNEQFF; V: TRBV21-1; D: -; size: few; J: TRBJ2-1
DNA: TGTGCCAGCAGCCGACTGAGTCTAGCGGTTAGCACAGATACGCAGTATTTT; CDR3: CASSRLSLAVSTDTQYF; V: TRBV6-6; D: TRBD2; size: once; J: TRBJ2-3
DNA: TGTGCCAGCAGCGTAGGTTTAGGACACACGACGATCTATGGCTACACCTTC; CDR3: CASSVGLGHTTIYGYTF; V: TRBV9; D: -; size: -; J: TRBJ1-2
DNA: TGTGCCAGCAGTTACTCGGCCCCTTCCAGGGGCGAGCAGTACTTC; CDR3: CASSYSAPSRGEQYF; V: TRBV6-5; D: -; size: -; J: TRBJ2-7
DNA: TGTGCCAGCATAGTCGGGGGGGGCACAGATACGCAGTATTTT; CDR3: CASIVGGGTDTQYF; V: TRBV6-7; D: TRBD2; size: -; J: TRBJ2-3
DNA: TGTGCCAGCAGTGAACTAGCGGGAGAACGAAATGAGCAGTTCTTC; CDR3: CASSELAGERNEQFF; V: TRBV6-1; D: TRBD2; size: few; J: TRBJ2-1
DNA: TGCGCCAGCAGCTTGGGGGGACAGGGTGGGCAGCCCCAGCATTTT; CDR3: CASSLGGQGGQPQHF; V: TRBV5-1; D: TRBD1; size: -; J: TRBJ1-5
DNA: TGTGCCAGCAGCCCGACTAGCGGGACCAATGAGCAGTTCTTC; CDR3: CASSPTSGTNEQFF; V: TRBV7-3; D: TRBD2; size: -; J: TRBJ2-1
DNA: TGTGCCAGCAGTTGCCTTGTCGGGAGGGGGAATGGCTACACCTTC; CDR3: CASSCLVGRGNGYTF; V: TRBV6-8; D: -; size: once; J: TRBJ1-2
DNA: TGCAGTGCTAGTGAGGGACAGAAAGAGACCCAGTACTTC; CDR3: CSASEGQKETQYF; V: TRBV20-1; D: TRBD1; size: -; J: TRBJ2-5
DNA: TGTGCCAGCAGCTTTTCGTACGAAGGGACTGACTATGGCTACACCTTC; CDR3: CASSFSYEGTDYGYTF; V: TRBV7-6; D: -; size: -; J: TRBJ1-2
DNA: TGTGCCAGCAGCGCGGGAGCGGGGCCCCTGTCCACAGATACGCAGTATTTT; CDR3: CASSAGAGPLSTDTQYF; V: TRBV9; D: TRBD2; size: -; J: TRBJ2-3
DNA: TGCAGCGTTGAAGGTAGCGGGATTGGGCAGTTCTTC; CDR3: CSVEGSGIGQFF; V: TRBV29-1; D: TRBD2; size: -; J: TRBJ2-1
DNA: TGTGCCAGCAGCCCCGGGCGTTATGGGGCCCGGGGGGATACGCAGTATTTT; CDR3: CASSPGRYGARGDTQYF; V: TRBV27; D: -; size: -; J: TRBJ2-3
DNA: TGTGCCAGCAGTGAAACTCGGGACAGTTTTTTCTATGGCTACACCTTC; CDR3: CASSETRDSFFYGYTF; V: TRBV2; D: TRBD1; size: -; J: TRBJ1-2
DNA: TGTGCCAGCAGCGGACAAGGGACAGTGGTAGCCAATGAGCAGTTCTTC; CDR3: CASSGQGTVVANEQFF; V: TRBV11-1; D: TRBD1; size: -; J: TRBJ2-1
DNA: TGTGCCACCAGTGATTCCACGGGCGTGGGCGGGGGCGTCACAGATACGCAGTATTTT; CDR3: CATSDSTGVGGGVTDTQYF; V: TRBV24-1; D: -; size: -; J: TRBJ2-3
DNA: TGCGCCAGCCTTGGGGCAACCGGGGAGCTGTTTTTT; CDR3: CASLGATGELFF; V: TRBV5-1; D: -; size: -; J: TRBJ2-2
DNA: TGTGCCAGTAGTACGGGACAGGGAGAAGGGTTTGGCAATCAGCCCCAGCATTTT; CDR3: CASSTGQGEGFGNQPQHF; V: TRBV19; D: TRBD1; size: -; J: TRBJ1-5